One and the same sample provided the 8 T cell receptor beta chains below, sequenced in a study of shared clonotypes between healthy human individuals. Some clones are missing from TCRdb's copy, which holds only in-frame ones; the method was immunoSEQ multiplex PCR. The sample shows approximately 840,000 clones, roughly 96% of them seen only once. Naive CD8 cells were CD45RO-negative, positively selected for CCR7, excluding terminally differentiated effector memory CD45RA+ cells. Sequenced: naive CD8+ T cells sorted from blood. The source of these receptors is a young man in good health.

J is TRBJ2-7 and V is TRBV9; tentative D call: TRBD1 (6 bases). V lost 4 bases and J lost 4, with 15 bases in between. The CDR3 is made up of 14 amino acids. Germline V gene data show CDR1 as SGDLS and CDR2 as YYNGEE. The CDR3 sequence is CASSPETGWYEQYF. DNA for the CDR3: TGTGCCAGCAGCCCAGAAACAGGGTGGTACGAGCAGTACTTC.

This chain uses TRBV7-8 with TRBJ2-1; the match to TRBD2 covers 8 bases. V gave up 1 base and J gave up 5 bases; unmatched junction bases: 10. CDR3 size: 17 residues. Germline CDR1 and CDR2: SGHVS and FQNEAQ. The chain's CDR3 is CASSLVGGAGKNNEQFF. CDR3 sequence (DNA): TGTGCCAGCAGCTTAGTCGGGGGGGCTGGAAAAAACAATGAGCAGTTCTTC.

The chain is built from TRBV5-1 and TRBJ2-1, with TRBD2 identical over 11 bases. Per germline, CDR1 SGHRS and CDR2 YFSETQ. The CDR3 loop spans 15 amino acids. After removal of 5 bases from V and 4 bases from J, the junction contained 5 bases not matched to a gene. This chain's CDR3 is CASSRGLAEYNEQFF. CDR3 DNA: TGCGCCAGCAGTAGGGGACTAGCGGAGTACAATGAGCAGTTCTTC.

The chain couples TRBV4-2 to TRBJ2-7; the match to TRBD2 covers 8 bases. The germline CDR1 and CDR2 sequences are LGHNA and YNFKEQ. J was trimmed by 3 bases and V by 0 bases; bases with no gene match: 4. This CDR3 region has 15 residues. This chain's CDR3 is CASSQDIGTSYEQYF. The CDR3 coding sequence is TGTGCCAGCAGCCAAGATATCGGGACTAGCTACGAGCAGTACTTC.

The chain links TRBV7-3 to TRBJ2-3; D gene unclear. V was shortened by 1 base and J by 4 bases, with 6 bases between the two germline ends. CDR1 is SGHTA and CDR2 is FQGTGA in the germline V gene. The CDR3 spans 13 residues. The CDR3 region has the DNA TGTGCCAGCAGCTTAAAGGCCTCAGATACGCAGTATTTT. Amino acids: CASSLKASDTQYF.

V is TRBV4-1 and J is TRBJ2-7; TRBD1 agrees at 11 bases. The CDR3 is 15 residues long. Germline V gene lookup returns CDR1 MGHRA and CDR2 YSYEKL. The junction had 4 bases not matched to a gene; V was cut back by 2 bases and J by 4 bases. The CDR3 bases are TGCGCCAGCAGCCAAAGGGACAGGGGGGATTACGAGCAGTACTTC. Translated: CASSQRDRGDYEQYF.

This clone was counted a single time. The CDR3 loop is CASSIDRDNNEQFF. The CDR3 DNA is TGTGCCAGTAGTATAGATCGGGATAACAATGAGCAGTTCTTC. This rearrangement joins TRBV19 to TRBJ2-1; D may be TRBD2 (5 bases). The germline gives CDR1 LNHDA, CDR2 SQIVND (reference sequence). With 0 bases removed from V and 5 bases from J, the gap between germline ends came to 8 bases. CDR3 length: 14 amino acids.

CDR3 region: CSAAGGSYNEQFF. The DNA of the CDR3 is TGCAGCGCCGCAGGGGGCTCCTACAATGAGCAGTTCTTC. The chain employs TRBV29-1 and TRBJ2-1; TRBD1 agrees at 7 bases. CDR1 and CDR2 from the germline V gene are SQVTM and ANQGSEA. This CDR3 region has 13 residues. With V trimmed by 7 bases and J by 0 bases, 3 bases remained unmatched.